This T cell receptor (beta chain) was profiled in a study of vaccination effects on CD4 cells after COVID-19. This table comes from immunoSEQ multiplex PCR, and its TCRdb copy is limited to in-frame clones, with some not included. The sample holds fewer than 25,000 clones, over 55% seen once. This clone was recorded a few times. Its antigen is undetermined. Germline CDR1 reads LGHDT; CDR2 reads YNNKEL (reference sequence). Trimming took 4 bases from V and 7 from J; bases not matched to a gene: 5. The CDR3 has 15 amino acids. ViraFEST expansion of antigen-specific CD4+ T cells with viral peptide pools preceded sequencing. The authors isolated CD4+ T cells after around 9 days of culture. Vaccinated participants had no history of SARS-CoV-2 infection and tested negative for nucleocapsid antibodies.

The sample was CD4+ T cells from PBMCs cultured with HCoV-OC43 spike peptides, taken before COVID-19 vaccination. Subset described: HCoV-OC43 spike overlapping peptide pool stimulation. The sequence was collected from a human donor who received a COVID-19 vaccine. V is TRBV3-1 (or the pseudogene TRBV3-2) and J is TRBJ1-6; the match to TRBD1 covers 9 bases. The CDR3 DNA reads TGTGCCAGCAGCCCCGGGACAGGGAGGAATTCACCCCTCCACTTT. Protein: CASSPGTGRNSPLHF.